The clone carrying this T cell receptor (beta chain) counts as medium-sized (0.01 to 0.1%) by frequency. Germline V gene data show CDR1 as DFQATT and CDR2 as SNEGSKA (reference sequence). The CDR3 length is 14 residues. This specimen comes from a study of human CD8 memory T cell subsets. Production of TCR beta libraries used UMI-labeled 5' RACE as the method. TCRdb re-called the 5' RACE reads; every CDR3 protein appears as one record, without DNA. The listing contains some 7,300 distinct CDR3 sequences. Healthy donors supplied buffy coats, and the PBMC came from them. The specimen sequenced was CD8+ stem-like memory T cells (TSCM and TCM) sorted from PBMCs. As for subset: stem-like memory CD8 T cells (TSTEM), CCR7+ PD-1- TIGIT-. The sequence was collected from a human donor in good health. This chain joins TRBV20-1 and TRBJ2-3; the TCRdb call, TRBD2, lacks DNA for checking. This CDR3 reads CSARLAGGPTAQYF.